This TCR beta chain was sequenced during a study of OX40 agonist ivuxolimab in advanced cancers. Study as a whole: The group had a mean age of around 64 years, ranged from about 23 to 85, and was less than 85% male. Eligibility admitted prior anti-PD-1, anti-PD-L1 or anti-CTLA-4 therapy; about 39% had some. Broader study findings: Clonal expansion by week 6 occurred in CD4+ and CD8+ blood T cells (at 0.1 to 3.0 mg/kg).

A remark on this clone: Its antigen is as yet unknown.

Sequencing used immunoSEQ multiplex PCR; TCRdb keeps in-frame clones, though not all of them. This repertoire shows approximately 100,000 clones, around 90% found once; its top ten account for around 0.33%. Here the sequenced sample was CD4+ or CD8+ T cells sorted from blood, taken in a trial of the OX40 agonist ivuxolimab. The sequence derives from an adult with an advanced solid tumor such as melanoma, head and neck, liver or kidney cancer.

The CDR3 region is CASSLSPAGKGYTF. The CDR3 nucleotides are TGTGCCAGCAGCTTGTCCCCCGCAGGGAAAGGCTACACCTTC. This chain connects TRBV7-8 to TRBJ1-2; TRBD1 might be the D (5 bases). V was shortened by 3 bases and J by 8 bases, with 16 bases between the two germline ends. Germline loops: CDR1 SGHVS, CDR2 FQNEAQ. The CDR3 covers 14 residues. Drawing the rest from reference TRBV7-8 and TRBJ1-2, the complete variable domain is GAGVSQSPRYKVAKRGQDVALRCDPISGHVSLFWYQQALGQGPEFLTYFQNEAQLDKSGLPSDRFFAERPEGSVSTLKIQRTQQEDSAVYLCASSLSPAGKGYTFGSGTRLTVV.